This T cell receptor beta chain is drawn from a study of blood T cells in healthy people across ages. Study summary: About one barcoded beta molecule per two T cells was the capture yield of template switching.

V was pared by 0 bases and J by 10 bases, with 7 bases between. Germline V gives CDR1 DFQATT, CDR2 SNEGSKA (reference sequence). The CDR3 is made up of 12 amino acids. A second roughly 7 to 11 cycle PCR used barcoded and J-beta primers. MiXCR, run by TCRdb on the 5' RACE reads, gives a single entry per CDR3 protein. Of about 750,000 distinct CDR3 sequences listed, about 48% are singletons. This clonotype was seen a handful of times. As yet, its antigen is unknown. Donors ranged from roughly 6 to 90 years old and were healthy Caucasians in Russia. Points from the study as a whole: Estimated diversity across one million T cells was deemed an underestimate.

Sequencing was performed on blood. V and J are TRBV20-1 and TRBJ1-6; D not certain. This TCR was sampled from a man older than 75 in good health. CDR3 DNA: TGCAGTGCTAGAGATTATGGCTCACCCCTCCACTTT. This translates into CSARDYGSPLHF.